One sample yielded the 18 T cell receptor beta chains listed below, sequenced in a study of T cells after yellow fever vaccination. TCRdb ran MiXCR on the 5' RACE reads and lists one entry per CDR3 protein. Of about 320,000 distinct CDR3 sequences listed, 3.5% to 4.5% are singletons. The sample in question was PBMCs, obtained 15 days after the yellow fever booster vaccination. The source is a man younger than 35 who received the YFV17D yellow fever vaccine.

This clonotype was observed a few times. This rearrangement joins TRBV18 to TRBJ2-7; D possibly corresponds to TRBD1 (5 bases). Germline CDR1 reads KGHSH; CDR2 reads LQKENI. The ends were cut back, 3 bases at V and 3 bases at J, with 12 bases in the middle. The CDR3 totals 14 residues. This chain's CDR3 is CASSPLLTDYEQYF. CDR3 coding DNA: TGTGCCAGCTCACCCCTATTGACAGACTACGAGCAGTACTTC.

At least ten counts were recorded for this clonotype. The CDR3 sequence is CSASVGGSSVETQYF. In DNA, the CDR3 is TGCAGTGCTAGTGTTGGAGGGTCGTCGGTGGAGACCCAGTACTTC. V usage is TRBV20-1 and J usage is TRBJ2-5; D may be TRBD2 (6 bases). Germline V CDR1 and CDR2: DFQATT, SNEGSKA (reference sequence). The CDR3 length is 15 residues. Trimming cost V 3 bases and J 5 bases, with 19 bases left between them.

This clonotype was observed at least ten times. The chain is built from TRBV20-1 and TRBJ2-4, with D maybe TRBD2 (5 bases). The length of the CDR3 is 17 residues. Between the trimmed V and J ends, which lost 0 bases and 4 bases, there was a span of 19 bases. Germline values: CDR1 DFQATT, CDR2 SNEGSKA (reference sequence). The CDR3 bases are TGCAGTGCTAGAGATCCTAGCTTAGGGTGGGTTAAAAACATTCAGTACTTC. This translates into CSARDPSLGWVKNIQYF.

This clonotype is classed as medium-sized. The chain recombines TRBV7-9 with TRBJ1-2; no definite D call. Trimming shortened V by 0 bases and J by 6 bases, and 8 bases separated the two germline ends. CDR1 and CDR2 (germline): SEHNR, FQNEAQ (reference sequence). This CDR3 has 13 amino acids. The CDR3 reads CASSLANGNGYTF. CDR3 bases: TGTGCCAGCAGCTTAGCGAACGGGAATGGCTACACCTTC.

The CDR3 protein is CASSFMYPRETQYF. The CDR3 nucleotides read TGTGCCAGCAGCTTCATGTACCCGAGGGAGACCCAGTACTTC. This rearrangement joins TRBV7-2 to TRBJ2-5; unclear D gene. This CDR3 region has 14 residues. From germline, CDR1 is SGHTA and CDR2 FQGNSA. Trimming took off 3 bases at V and 5 bases at J, with 13 bases between the two ends.

This clonotype was counted between two and nine times. This sequence joins TRBV12-3 or TRBV12-4 and TRBJ1-3; D unresolved. The CDR3 contains 16 residues. With 4 bases removed from V and 5 bases from J, the gap between germline ends came to 18 bases. CDR3 loop: CASSSGRTVLRNTIYF. In DNA form, the CDR3 reads TGTGCCAGCAGTTCCGGCAGGACCGTGTTGAGAAACACCATATATTTT.

The chain links TRBV6-2 or TRBV6-3 to TRBJ1-1; D is possibly TRBD1 (6 bases). The CDR3 is made up of 15 amino acids. Germline CDR1 reads MNHEY; CDR2 reads SVGEGT. Trimming cost V 5 bases and J 5 bases, with 18 bases left between them. The CDR3 nucleotides are TGTGCCAGCAGTCCTCCCGGCGGGGGCCGGACTGAAGCTTTCTTT. Encoded protein: CASSPPGGGRTEAFF.

This clonotype was picked up a small number of times. The chain's CDR3 is CASSEQSAQPETQYF. DNA for the CDR3: TGCGCCAGCAGCGAGCAGTCGGCGCAGCCAGAGACCCAGTACTTC. The chain combines TRBV5-1 with TRBJ2-5; the D is unclear. Trimming removed 4 bases at V and 4 bases at J, with 17 bases between. CDR3 length: 15 residues. The V gene's germline CDR1 is SGHRS and CDR2 YFSETQ.

This clonotype showed up many times. The genes are TRBV9 and TRBJ1-1, with 8 bases fitting TRBD1. Trimming removed 3 bases from V and 4 bases from J; junction bases left unmatched: 8. The germline V gene has CDR1 SGDLS and CDR2 YYNGEE. This CDR3 is 15 amino acids long. CDR3 DNA: TGTGCCAGCAGCGCGGACAGGGCTCGCGGCACTGAAGCTTTCTTT. Translation gives CASSADRARGTEAFF.

This clonotype was detected many times. The rearrangement uses TRBV4-2 and TRBJ2-1; D may be TRBD1 or TRBD2 (6 bases each). V lost 1 base, J lost 0 bases, and 7 bases lay in between. This CDR3 is 15 amino acids long. In germline, CDR1 is LGHNA, CDR2 YNFKEQ. CDR3 amino acids: CASSQAGASYNEQFF. CDR3 nucleotides: TGTGCCAGCAGCCAAGCGGGGGCCTCCTACAATGAGCAGTTCTTC.

The rearrangement joins TRBV4-1 to TRBJ2-3; 7 nucleotides match TRBD2. The CDR3 is 13 amino acids. The V gene end was trimmed by 4 bases and the J gene end by 9 bases; junction bases not matched to a gene: 7. The germline gives CDR1 MGHRA, CDR2 YSYEKL. CDR3 in amino acids: CASSLRLGGTQYF. DNA of the CDR3: TGCGCCAGCAGCCTCCGTTTGGGGGGGACGCAGTATTTT.

This clonotype was seen a handful of times. V and J are TRBV5-5 and TRBJ2-6, with D possibly TRBD1 on 6 matching bases. This CDR3 spans 18 amino acids. CDR1 is SGHKS, CDR2 YYEKEE, per germline (reference sequence). V was pared by 2 bases and J by 2 bases, with 17 bases between. In DNA form, the CDR3 reads TGTGCCAGCAGCTTCCACAGGGTGAGGTCGGCTGGGGCCAACGTCCTGACTTTC. Its translation is CASSFHRVRSAGANVLTF.

A word on this clonotype: At one end, the junction sequence differs from germline, possibly due to a read error. This chain links TRBV20-1 with TRBJ2-2; D possibly uses TRBD1 or TRBD2 (6 bases each). Per the germline V gene, CDR1 is DFQATT and CDR2 is SNEGSKA (reference sequence). The CDR3 has 15 amino acids. CDR3 DNA: TGCAGTGCTAGACTCGGGGGCGCGAACACCGGGGATCTGTTTTTT. This codes for CSARLGGANTGDLFF.

This clonotype was counted only a few times. CDR3 nucleotides: TGTGCCAGCAGCGCCCCCGCGACGAGCACAGATACGCAGTATTTT. It is translated as CASSAPATSTDTQYF. The rearrangement uses TRBV2 and TRBJ2-3; D is ambiguous. V shed 6 bases and J shed 0 bases, with 13 bases lying between them. CDR1 is SNHLY, CDR2 FYNNEI, per germline. The CDR3 spans 15 residues.

The sample holds a few counts of this clonotype. The chain is built from TRBV15 and TRBJ1-1; tentative D call: TRBD1 (5 bases). The CDR3 consists of 13 residues. CDR1 is LNHNV and CDR2 is YYDKDF in the germline V gene (reference sequence). Trimming shortened V by 8 bases and J by 2 bases, and 12 bases separated the two germline ends. CDR3 protein: CATDDGGNTEAFF. For the CDR3, the DNA is TGTGCCACCGACGACGGGGGAAACACTGAAGCTTTCTTT.

The rearrangement joins TRBV5-6 to TRBJ1-6; D not certain. Between the trimmed V and J ends, which lost 4 bases and 10 bases, there was a span of 15 bases. The CDR3 consists of 14 residues. Looked up from germline, CDR1 is SGHDT and CDR2 is YYEEEE. CDR3 sequence reads: CASSREAGWSPLHF. DNA of the CDR3: TGTGCCAGCAGCCGCGAAGCAGGATGGTCACCCCTCCACTTT. The whole variable domain, remainder taken from reference TRBV5-6 and TRBJ1-6, is DAGVTQSPTHLIKTRGQQVTLRCSPKSGHDTVSWYQQALGQGPQFIFQYYEEEERQRGNFPDRFSGHQFPNYSSELNVNALLLGDSALYLCASSREAGWSPLHFGNGTRLTVT.

The V gene is TRBV20-1, the J gene TRBJ2-2; perhaps TRBD2 as D (7 bases). Trimming removed 5 bases from V and 0 bases from J, with 13 bases in between. Per germline, CDR1 DFQATT and CDR2 SNEGSKA (reference sequence). The CDR3 loop spans 15 amino acids. CDR3 DNA: TGCAGTGCTGAGGGGGGGGGCCCGAACACCGGGGAGCTGTTTTTT. Amino acid sequence: CSAEGGGPNTGELFF.

This clonotype was seen a few times. The chain combines TRBV29-1 with TRBJ1-1; D is uncertain. Germline V gene sequence: CDR1 SQVTM, CDR2 ANQGSEA. The CDR3 contains 12 residues. Between the trimmed V and J ends, which lost 5 bases and 3 bases, there was a span of 10 bases. As DNA, the CDR3 is TGCAGCGTTAATTTGCATCACACTGAAGCTTTCTTT. As protein: CSVNLHHTEAFF.